This T cell receptor (beta chain) was profiled in a study of human T cells and chemical hapten exposure. Study-wide background: Doses of diphenylcyclopropenone went to the patients' scalps weekly throughout the approximately 25-week study. Yields of TCR per sample differed, chiefly owing to small differences in pooled library volume.

The sample's time point: pre-sensitization, week 0. Treatment: therapeutic diphenylcyclopropenone sensitization with weekly scalp DPC. As for this clonotype: Its target is unknown.

General study results and limits: Controls had significantly fewer large CDR3 similarity clusters than were formed by expanded TCRs.

Germline assignment: CDR1 MNHEY and CDR2 SVGEGT. The trim removed 2 bases at V and 5 bases at J, leaving 6 bases unmatched. The CDR3 sequence is 16 residues long. As processed by the authors: There were a median of approximately 100,000 TCRs per sample, with a range from roughly 23,224 to 750,000. TCRdb re-analysed the RACE reads in MiXCR, keeping a single row per CDR3 protein. TCRdb's processing, not the study's, gives the V and J calls here. The sample lists 200,000 to 300,000 distinct CDR3 sequences; about 9% were seen once. Specimen: whole blood, collected in connection with sensitization to the hapten diphenylcyclopropenone (DPC). This sequence was found in a woman in her 40s with alopecia areata. Some clones in this sample may be carry-over from other donors' samples. The chain uses TRBV6-2 or TRBV6-3 and TRBJ2-3; 11 nucleotides line up with TRBD1. CDR3 residues: CASSYNGQGARDTQYF. The CDR3 nucleotides are TGTGCCAGCAGTTACAATGGACAGGGGGCAAGAGATACGCAGTATTTT.